The 13 T cell receptor beta chains below all came from one sample that was sequenced in a study of high-grade serous ovarian cancer treatment subgroups. Tumor samples were obtained before definitive surgery or chemotherapy. Clones were read by immunoSEQ multiplex PCR, and TCRdb kept only the in-frame ones, dropping some. The sample records some 27,000 clones, about 81% being singletons. Sequencing used tumor tissue. These receptors were taken from a human donor with high-grade serous ovarian cancer.

The rearrangement joins TRBV9 to TRBJ2-1, with TRBD2 matching 7 bases. There are 18 residues in the CDR3. Germline V gene sequence: CDR1 SGDLS, CDR2 YYNGEE. The V segment lost 0 bases and the J segment 2 bases; nucleotides outside the gene matches: 11. DNA for the CDR3: TGTGCCAGCAGCGTAGCGGCTAGCGGCCCCCCCACCTACAATGAGCAGTTCTTC. It encodes CASSVAASGPPTYNEQFF.

This chain links TRBV27 with TRBJ2-4; D might be TRBD2 (6 bases). Germline lookup yields CDR1 MNHEY and CDR2 SMNVEV (reference sequence). V dropped 2 bases and J dropped 6 bases, with 8 bases sitting between them. The CDR3 has 13 residues. For the CDR3, the DNA is TGTGCCAGCAGTTTACTGGGGGGAAACATTCAGTACTTC. It is translated as CASSLLGGNIQYF.

V gene TRBV28 combines with J gene TRBJ1-4; D is unclear. This CDR3 is 12 amino acids long. CDR1 MDHEN and CDR2 SYDVKM come from the germline V gene. V lost 8 bases and J 7 bases, leaving 11 bases between the germline ends. The CDR3 DNA reads as TGTGCCAGCTCGACTGGGCTTGAAAAACTGTTTTTT. Translating gives CASSTGLEKLFF.

The CDR3 DNA reads TGTGCCAGCAGTAAGGGTAGATTGAATCAGCCCCAGCATTTT. Translated: CASSKGRLNQPQHF. The V and J genes are TRBV28 and TRBJ1-5, with D hard to call. The germline V gene encodes CDR1 MDHEN and CDR2 SYDVKM. The CDR3 is 14 amino acids. V was shortened by 5 bases and J by 4 bases, with 12 bases between the two germline ends.

The chain carries TRBV5-1 and TRBJ1-4; the D gene is possibly TRBD1 (6 bases). In germline, CDR1 is SGHRS, CDR2 YFSETQ. Between the trimmed V and J ends, which lost 0 bases and 5 bases, there was a span of 14 bases. The CDR3 has 16 residues. This CDR3 reads CASSLAGRGANEKLFF. CDR3 DNA sequence: TGCGCCAGCAGCTTGGCGGGTCGGGGGGCGAATGAAAAACTGTTTTTT. Full variable domain (rest looked up from reference TRBV5-1 and TRBJ1-4): KAGVTQTPRYLIKTRGQQVTLSCSPISGHRSVSWYQQTPGQGLQFLFEYFSETQRNKGNFPGRFSGRQFSNSRSEMNVSTLELGDSALYLCASSLAGRGANEKLFFGSGTQLSVL.

This chain links TRBV6-5 with TRBJ1-5; D might be TRBD1 (6 bases). CDR1 MNHEY and CDR2 SVGAGI come from the germline V gene. V gave up 5 bases and J gave up 1 base, with 12 bases separating them. CDR3 length: 15 residues. CDR3 nucleotides: TGTGCCAGCAGTCGTACAACAGGGAGCAATCAGCCCCAGCATTTT. This sequence encodes CASSRTTGSNQPQHF.

This chain links TRBV25-1 with TRBJ1-4, with D possibly TRBD1 on 5 matching bases. Trimming took 5 bases from V and 5 from J, leaving 9 bases between them. Germline V lookup: CDR1 MGHDK, CDR2 SYGVNS. The CDR3 is 13 residues long. The CDR3 region has the DNA TGTGCCAGCAGTAGCCAGGGAAATGAAAAACTGTTTTTT. Protein: CASSSQGNEKLFF.

The gene calls are TRBV7-3 and TRBJ2-1; maybe TRBD1 (5 bases). The CDR3 loop spans 15 amino acids. V was shortened by 5 bases and J by 7 bases, with 18 bases between the two germline ends. CDR1 SGHTA and CDR2 FQGTGA come from the germline V gene. The CDR3 nucleotides read TGTGCCAGCAGCCACACACCAGGGTCGGTAAATGAGCAGTTCTTC. Protein sequence: CASSHTPGSVNEQFF.

This chain connects TRBV18 to TRBJ2-3, with D possibly being TRBD1 (5 bases). The V gene's germline CDR1 is KGHSH and CDR2 LQKENI. CDR3 length: 13 amino acids. Trimming pared 3 bases from V and 4 bases from J, leaving 8 bases between. CDR3 DNA: TGTGCCAGCTCACCCCAGGGCGCAGATACGCAGTATTTT. It codes for CASSPQGADTQYF.

This clone occurred a few times. The CDR3 DNA follows: TGTGCCACCTCCTCTAGCGTTCGGAGAGAGACCCAGTACTTC. Translation: CATSSSVRRETQYF. The chain combines TRBV15 with TRBJ2-5; maybe TRBD2 (6 bases). The CDR3 spans 14 residues. Trimming removed 8 bases from V and 4 bases from J, with 17 bases in between. Germline V lookup: CDR1 LNHNV, CDR2 YYDKDF (reference sequence).

This rearrangement joins TRBV4-2 to TRBJ2-7; 8 positions agree with TRBD2. Trimming cost V 8 bases and J 6 bases; bases outside gene matches: 12. The CDR3 extends over 14 amino acids. Germline V CDR1 and CDR2: LGHNA, YNFKEQ. CDR3 nucleotide sequence: TGTGCCAGCGCGTCGGGAGGGGAAGGGCGCGAGCAGTACTTC. This sequence encodes CASASGGEGREQYF.

The chain has TRBV6-5 and TRBJ2-1, with unresolved D. This CDR3 is built from 15 residues. Deletions cut 6 bases from V and 0 bases from J, with 12 bases between. The germline V gene has CDR1 MNHEY and CDR2 SVGAGI. The CDR3 DNA reads TGTGCCAGCAGGATTAAACCGAGCTCCTACAATGAGCAGTTCTTC. Its protein product is CASRIKPSSYNEQFF.

The CDR3 sequence: CASREQRGARDTQYF. CDR3 nucleotides: TGTGCCAGCAGGGAGCAGCGGGGGGCTCGTGATACGCAGTATTTT. This sequence joins TRBV2 and TRBJ2-3; 9 nucleotides agree with TRBD2. The CDR3 runs 15 residues. Germline trimming cut 6 bases from V and 6 bases from J; bases unmatched to any gene: 10. Germline V lookup: CDR1 SNHLY, CDR2 FYNNEI.